These T cell receptor beta chains were read from a single sample in a study of blood T cells in healthy people across ages. MiXCR, run by TCRdb on the 5' RACE reads, gives a single entry per CDR3 protein. In the table there are roughly 1.9 million distinct CDR3 sequences, about 39% of which are singletons. Material: blood. Receptors originate from a human donor in good health. Both conserved end residues are part of each CDR3. A D gene is named only where the DNA matches it firmly. Clone size, where shown, is once, few, many, or a class for clones that have expanded.

>TRBD1|TRBV7-9|.|TRBJ1-1
TGTGCCAGCAGGCGGACAGGGGGCGTTGCTTTCTTT
CASRRTGGVAFF
>.|TRBV6-2/TRBV6-3|.|TRBJ2-7
TGTGCCAGCAAAGCGGGCCAGATATACGAGCAGTACTTC
CASKAGQIYEQYF
>.|TRBV7-2|.|TRBJ2-2
TGTGCCAGCAGGGTGAGGGGGACGAACACCGGGGAGCTGTTTTTT
CASRVRGTNTGELFF
>.|TRBV5-5|.|TRBJ2-7
TGTGCCAGCAGCTCTCTATCAGGGACAAGATCCTACGAGCAGTACTTC
CASSSLSGTRSYEQYF
>TRBD1|TRBV4-3|.|TRBJ1-4
TGCGCCAGCAGCCAGTACCCCGGGACAGGGGATGAAAAACTGTTTTTT
CASSQYPGTGDEKLFF
>.|TRBV12-3/TRBV12-4|few|TRBJ1-2
TGTGCCAGCATGGGCTCCCCAAACTATGGTTACACCTTC
CASMGSPNYGYTF
>.|TRBV27|few|TRBJ2-7
TGTGCCAGCGGCCTAACGGCTTACGAGCAGTACTTC
CASGLTAYEQYF
>.|TRBV11-2|few|TRBJ2-7
TGTGCCAGCAGCTTTAATCGGGGGCCCTACGAGCAGTACTTC
CASSFNRGPYEQYF
>TRBD2|TRBV5-1|.|TRBJ2-1
TGCGCCAGCAGCTTTGGACTAGCGGGGGACTCCTACAATGAGCAGTTCTTC
CASSFGLAGDSYNEQFF
>TRBD1|TRBV15|once|TRBJ2-5
TGTGCCACCCTATCGGCCGGGACAGGGTTATTCGAGGAGACCCAGTACTTC
CATLSAGTGLFEETQYF
>TRBD1|TRBV7-2|.|TRBJ1-5
TGTGCCAGCAGCCTACGGACAGGGGTAAAAAATCAGCCCCAGCATTTT
CASSLRTGVKNQPQHF
>.|TRBV25-1|few|TRBJ2-7
TGTGCCAGCAGTCTCCACCCGACAGAGATTATCGGCGAGCAGTACTTC
CASSLHPTEIIGEQYF
>TRBD1|TRBV18|.|TRBJ1-1
TGTGCCAGCTCACCCCAGGGACAGGGGGCTTCTGAAGCTTTCTTT
CASSPQGQGASEAFF
>.|TRBV7-2|.|TRBJ2-5
TGTGCCAGCAGCTTTGTGGCTAACCAAGAGACCCAGTACTTC
CASSFVANQETQYF
>.|TRBV5-8|.|TRBJ1-4
TGTGCCAGCAGCCCGACTGGACAAACTAATGAAAAACTGTTTTTT
CASSPTGQTNEKLFF
>.|TRBV20-1|.|TRBJ1-5
TGCAGTGCTAGAGTCGACAGATATCAGCCCCAGCATTTT
CSARVDRYQPQHF
>TRBD1|TRBV20-1|few|TRBJ1-6
TGCAGTGCTAGACTCGACAGGGGGACCCTCCACTTT
CSARLDRGTLHF
>TRBD1|TRBV29-1|few|TRBJ1-1
TGCAGCGTTCCGGGACAGCCTCTAACTGAAGCTTTCTTT
CSVPGQPLTEAFF
>.|TRBV15|.|TRBJ2-5
TGTGCCACCTCCAGTCCGCTGATGGATCAAGAGACCCAGTACTTC
CATSSPLMDQETQYF
>.|TRBV2|few|TRBJ1-5
TGTGCCAGCAGGAGAGGTCAGCCCCAGCATTTT
CASRRGQPQHF
>.|TRBV2|.|TRBJ2-5
TGTGCCAGCACTAAATGGGAGAGCCAAGAGACCCAGTACTTC
CASTKWESQETQYF
>.|TRBV10-3|.|TRBJ2-7
TGTGCCATCAGTGAGTCGACCTTTAAGGGATCCTACGAGCAGTACTTC
CAISESTFKGSYEQYF
>TRBD1|TRBV28|.|TRBJ1-2
TGTGCCAGCAGTTTGACCCCCGGGACAGGGGACTATGGCTACACCTTC
CASSLTPGTGDYGYTF
>TRBD1|TRBV6-2/TRBV6-3|.|TRBJ2-1
TGTGCCAGCAGTTACGGGACAGGGAACATCAATGAGCAGTTCTTC
CASSYGTGNINEQFF
>.|TRBV7-6|few|TRBJ1-5
TGTGCCAGCAGCCAACCGGGAGATAGCAATCAGCCCCAGCATTTT
CASSQPGDSNQPQHF
>TRBD2|TRBV6-2/TRBV6-3|few|TRBJ2-1
TGTGCCAGCAGCCAGACTAGCGGGGTCCTTAGGGGGCAGTTCTTC
CASSQTSGVLRGQFF
>.|TRBV20-1|few|TRBJ2-1
TGCAGTGCTTTAGCGCCGAGCTCCTACAATGAGCAGTTCTTC
CSALAPSSYNEQFF
>.|TRBV7-2|once|TRBJ2-7
TGTGCCAGCAGCGCCACGCCGGAATCCTACGAGCAGTACTTC
CASSATPESYEQYF
>.|TRBV20-1|.|TRBJ2-4
TGCAGTGCCCTTTGTGGAGGAAACATTCAGTACTTC
CSALCGGNIQYF
>.|TRBV3-1|.|TRBJ2-5
TGTGCCAGCGCCGGGGAAGGCCAAGAGACCCAGTACTTC
CASAGEGQETQYF
>.|TRBV4-1|.|TRBJ1-6
TGCGCCAGCAGCCCCGTTTTCAAGGGGTTAGGGTCACCCCTCCACTTT
CASSPVFKGLGSPLHF
>TRBD2|TRBV5-1|.|TRBJ2-1
TGCGCCAGCAGCGGGGGACTAGCGGGCACCGAGCAGTTCTTC
CASSGGLAGTEQFF
>.|TRBV25-1|.|TRBJ1-2
TGCGCCAGCAGCGAAGACTTTTATGGCTACACCTTC
CASSEDFYGYTF
>.|TRBV5-1|.|TRBJ2-1
TGCGCCAGCAGAAGATCAGGGAACAATGAGCAGTTCTTC
CASRRSGNNEQFF
>.|TRBV12-3/TRBV12-4|.|TRBJ2-3
TGTGCCAGCAGGAAAACCACAGATACGCAGTATTTT
CASRKTTDTQYF
>.|TRBV5-1|.|TRBJ1-5
TGCGCCAGCAGCTTGGCCGGGGGGGATGGTCAGCCCCAGCATTTT
CASSLAGGDGQPQHF
>.|TRBV11-3|.|TRBJ1-2
TGTGCCAGCAGCTTAACTAACAGGGTAACTAACTATGGCTACACCTTC
CASSLTNRVTNYGYTF
>TRBD1|TRBV9|few|TRBJ2-7
TGTGCCAGCAGCGCCAGACAGGGCTCCGAGCAGTACTTC
CASSARQGSEQYF
>TRBD1|TRBV20-1|many|TRBJ2-7
TGCAGTGCTAGCGGGACAGGTTACGAGCAGTACTTC
CSASGTGYEQYF
>.|TRBV20-1|few|TRBJ1-2
TGCAGTGCTAGAGATAGTGTACATGGCTACACCTTC
CSARDSVHGYTF
>TRBD2|TRBV2|.|TRBJ2-1
TGTGCCATCCGACTAGCGGGGGGGCACTACAATGAGCAGTTCTTC
CAIRLAGGHYNEQFF
>TRBD1|TRBV29-1|.|TRBJ1-2
TGCAGCGTTGAGCACACAGGGGGTAGGCGAGGCTACACCTTC
CSVEHTGGRRGYTF
>TRBD2|TRBV20-1|once|TRBJ2-7
TGCAGTGCTAGACCTAGCGGGAGTTACGAGCAGTACTTC
CSARPSGSYEQYF
>.|TRBV20-1|.|TRBJ2-1
TGCAGTGAGAGAAAGGGGGGCAATGAGCAGTTCTTC
CSERKGGNEQFF
>TRBD1|TRBV5-1|.|TRBJ2-2
TGCGCCAGCAGCTTCACAGGGGTCGTGAGCACCGGGGAGCTGTTTTTT
CASSFTGVVSTGELFF
>.|TRBV13|many|TRBJ2-6
TGTGCCAGCAGCTTAGCCCCCGGGACATACTACTCTGGGGCCAACGTCCTGACTTTC
CASSLAPGTYYSGANVLTF